These 11 T cell receptor beta chains were sequenced from one sample in a study of T cells after somatic rescue of genetic block. This table comes from immunoSEQ multiplex PCR, and its TCRdb copy is limited to in-frame clones, with some not included. The sample gives 110,000 or so clones, 85% to 95% of which show up once; roughly 1.5% is in the top ten. What was sequenced was peripheral blood mononuclear cells (PBMCs). These receptors originate from a woman between 18 and 30 years old.

This chain uses TRBV4-2 with TRBJ1-6; D gene unclear. Germline CDR1 LGHNA, CDR2 YNFKEQ. This CDR3 comprises 13 residues. V lost 4 bases and J lost 10, with 11 bases in between. In DNA, the CDR3 is TGTGCCAGCAGCCCCCCATCACAGTCACCCCTCCACTTT. This sequence encodes CASSPPSQSPLHF.

The rearrangement uses TRBV7-3 and TRBJ1-1, with unresolved D. V dropped 2 bases and J dropped 1 base, with 8 bases sitting between them. Germline V CDR1 and CDR2: SGHTA, FQGTGA. The CDR3 extends over 14 amino acids. The DNA of the CDR3 is TGTGCCAGCAGCTTAGGAGTCGCGAACACTGAAGCTTTCTTT. Protein sequence: CASSLGVANTEAFF.

The chain couples TRBV5-5 to TRBJ2-1; possible D gene TRBD2, 6 bases. Per germline, CDR1 SGHKS and CDR2 YYEKEE (reference sequence). The V gene lost 5 bases and the J gene lost 4 bases, with 22 bases spanning the gap. The CDR3 is 17 amino acids. The CDR3 DNA reads TGTGCCAGCAGGAAGGGACTTCTAGTCGGGGGTTACAATGAGCAGTTCTTC. Encoded protein: CASRKGLLVGGYNEQFF.

The genes are TRBV7-6 and TRBJ1-5; weak D call: TRBD1 (6 bases). Germline CDR1 reads SGHVS; CDR2 reads FNYEAQ. The CDR3 sequence is 16 residues long. V lost 2 bases and J 2 bases, leaving 13 bases between the germline ends. This chain's CDR3 is CASSLSQGPCNQPQHF. CDR3 sequence (DNA): TGTGCCAGCAGCTTAAGTCAGGGGCCGTGCAATCAGCCCCAGCATTTT. The full variable domain, its missing parts supplied by reference TRBV7-6 and TRBJ1-5, is GAGVSQSPRYKVTKRGQDVALRCDPISGHVSLYWYRQALGQGPEFLTYFNYEAQQDKSGLPNDRFSAERPEGSISTLTIQRTEQRDSAMYRCASSLSQGPCNQPQHFGDGTRLSIL.

V is TRBV11-3 and J is TRBJ1-2; no clear D. The germline V gene has CDR1 SGHNT and CDR2 YENEEA. With 1 base removed from V and 2 bases from J, the gap between germline ends came to 8 bases. The CDR3 runs to 14 residues. The CDR3 bases are TGTGCCAGCAGCTTAGGTGGGGAGAACTATGGCTACACCTTC. Translated: CASSLGGENYGYTF.

The chain employs TRBV7-9 and TRBJ2-3, with D tentatively TRBD2 (7 bases). Germline loops: CDR1 SEHNR, CDR2 FQNEAQ (reference sequence). V lost 0 bases to trimming and J lost 1 base, with 8 bases between them. This CDR3 is built from 15 residues. The CDR3 sequence is CASSLAGGRTDTQYF. In DNA form, the CDR3 reads TGTGCCAGCAGCTTAGCGGGGGGGCGCACAGATACGCAGTATTTT.

The J gene is TRBJ1-3, the V gene TRBV30, with D possibly being TRBD1 (6 bases). V was clipped by 4 bases and J by 4 bases, with 17 bases between them. This CDR3 has 15 amino acids. Germline CDR1 is GTSNPN and CDR2 is SVGIG (reference sequence). CDR3 region: CAWTAGTFAGNTIYF. DNA of the CDR3: TGTGCCTGGACCGCCGGGACATTCGCGGGAAACACCATATATTTT. Full variable domain (rest looked up from reference TRBV30 and TRBJ1-3): SQTIHQWPATLVQPVGSPLSLECTVEGTSNPNLYWYRQAAGRGLQLLFYSVGIGQISSEVPQNLSASRPQDRQFILSSKKLLLSDSGFYLCAWTAGTFAGNTIYFGEGSWLTVV.

This chain connects TRBV4-3 to TRBJ2-7; TRBD1 agrees at 8 bases. The CDR3 totals 15 residues. V dropped 1 base and J dropped 4; count of bases not matched to a gene: 6. Per the germline V gene, CDR1 is LGHNA and CDR2 is YSLEER. CDR3 DNA: TGCGCCAGCAGCCAAGGGACAGGGTGGGAGTACGAGCAGTACTTC. It yields the protein CASSQGTGWEYEQYF.

The chain combines TRBV4-3 with TRBJ2-6; the D is unclear. The CDR3 length is 14 residues. Germline CDR1 reads LGHNA; CDR2 reads YSLEER. The V gene lost 4 bases and the J gene lost 0 bases, with 4 bases spanning the gap. The CDR3 reads CASSPFSGANVLTF. CDR3 coding DNA: TGCGCCAGCAGCCCATTCTCTGGGGCCAACGTCCTGACTTTC.

The chain employs TRBV6-5 and TRBJ2-1; 7 bases match TRBD2. The germline gives CDR1 MNHEY, CDR2 SVGAGI. Trimming took 6 bases from V and 8 from J; bases not matched to a gene: 7. This CDR3 has 13 residues. The CDR3: CASRKTSLYEQFF. CDR3 DNA sequence: TGTGCCAGCAGGAAGACTAGCCTATATGAGCAGTTCTTC.

In the case of this clone: The junction differs from germline at one of its ends, possibly a read error. The genes are TRBV7-9 and TRBJ2-3; weak D call: TRBD1 (5 bases). This CDR3 is built from 15 residues. Germline V CDR1 and CDR2: SEHNR, FQNEAQ (reference sequence). The CDR3, as DNA: TGTGCCAGCGGCTTAGGGGCTAGAGTCACAGATACGCAGTATTTT. This sequence encodes CASGLGARVTDTQYF.